A single sample is the source of the 21 T cell receptor beta chains below, sequenced in a study of T cells in Graves' hyperthyroidism and ophthalmopathy. From RNA transcripts, TCR beta CDR3 regions were amplified. TCR CDR3 underwent first-round RT-PCR with the HTBI primer set. TCRdb called the multiplex PCR reads again in MiXCR, with one record for every CDR3 protein. The profile shows 560,000 or so distinct CDR3 sequences, about 43% of them singletons. Sample: peripheral blood or thyroid tissue (not recorded which). These receptors all come from a woman between 18 and 29 years old with Graves' hyperthyroidism.

This clonotype was picked up a small number of times. The chain couples TRBV2 to TRBJ1-1, with 7 bases that match TRBD1. V gave up 3 bases and J gave up 5 bases; unmatched junction bases: 12. This CDR3 has 16 amino acids. Looked up from germline, CDR1 is SNHLY and CDR2 is FYNNEI. CDR3 coding DNA: TGTGCCAGCAGTGAGGCGGCAGGGGGATGGGAGACTGAAGCTTTCTTT. Amino acids: CASSEAAGGWETEAFF.

This clonotype was recorded many times. The genes are TRBV10-3 and TRBJ2-5; 10 nucleotides agree with TRBD2. V lost 2 bases to trimming and J lost 8 bases; unmatched junction nucleotides: 5. CDR1 ENHRY and CDR2 SYGVKD come from the germline V gene. The CDR3 has 14 amino acids. CDR3 sequence: CAISEPLAGRTQYF. The CDR3 nucleotides are TGTGCCATCAGTGAGCCACTAGCGGGACGTACCCAGTACTTC.

Of note for this clonotype: A much larger clone lies one base from this, so it may be a read error. A read error is likely, as this CDR3 ends without the conserved phenylalanine or tryptophan. The chain links TRBV7-9 to TRBJ1-2, with D maybe TRBD1 (6 bases). V gave up 1 base and J gave up 8 bases, with 8 bases separating them. CDR3 length equals 12 residues. Germline assignment: CDR1 SEHNR and CDR2 FQNEAQ (reference sequence). CDR3 nucleotides: TGTGCCAGCAGCTTAGACAGGGAGGGCTACACCCTC. Amino acid sequence: CASSLDREGYTL.

This clonotype was counted only a few times. The junction differs from germline at one of its ends, possibly a read error. The rearrangement joins TRBV19 to TRBJ1-5; D is possibly TRBD1 (5 bases). Germline loops: CDR1 LNHDA, CDR2 SQIVND (reference sequence). The CDR3 extends over 16 amino acids. CDR3: CASSQGPRANYQPQHF. The CDR3 coding sequence is TGCGCCAGCAGCCAAGGGCCCAGGGCCAACTATCAGCCCCAGCATTTT.

For the CDR3, the DNA is TGTGCCAGCAGTGAGGGGGAATCACCCCTCCACTTT. This codes for CASSEGESPLHF. The chain joins TRBV2 to TRBJ1-6; tentative D call: TRBD1 (5 bases). CDR1 is SNHLY and CDR2 is FYNNEI in the germline V gene. The germline V and J ends were trimmed by 3 bases and 10 bases, with 7 bases remaining between them. This CDR3 spans 12 amino acids.

This clonotype was observed many times. The chain has TRBV20-1 and TRBJ1-4; TRBD1 matches 7 bases. CDR3 length: 14 residues. Trimming took 5 bases from V and 4 from J; bases not matched to a gene: 7. The germline CDR1 and CDR2 sequences are DFQATT and SNEGSKA (reference sequence). The CDR3, as DNA: TGCAGTGCTTTATCCGGGACAGATAATGAAAAACTGTTTTTT. This gives the protein CSALSGTDNEKLFF.

This clonotype came up a few times. The V call is TRBV7-2, the J call TRBJ1-4; D may be TRBD1 (5 bases). Trimming took 6 bases from V and 5 from J, leaving 13 bases between them. CDR1 and CDR2 (germline): SGHTA, FQGNSA. The CDR3 totals 14 residues. For the CDR3, the DNA is TGTGCCAGCAGTGCCGGGACGCTAAATGAAAAACTGTTTTTT. It codes for CASSAGTLNEKLFF. The full variable domain, in which reference TRBV7-2 and TRBJ1-4 provide the parts outside the CDR3, is GAGVSQSPSNKVTEKGKDVELRCDPISGHTALYWYRQSLGQGLEFLIYFQGNSAPDKSGLPSDRFSAERTGGSVSTLTIQRTQQEDSAVYLCASSAGTLNEKLFFGSGTQLSVL.

Notes on this clonotype: Given a much more abundant clone one base away, this may be a read error. Here the CDR3 omits its conserved ending phenylalanine or tryptophan, so a read error is the likely source. J is TRBJ1-5 and V is TRBV15; D not certain. The CDR3 length is 14 residues. Germline CDR1 LNHNV, CDR2 YYDKDF (reference sequence). Trimming shortened V by 6 bases and J by 4 bases, and 13 bases separated the two germline ends. CDR3 in DNA: TGTGCCACCAGTGACCCAGGACGAAATCAGCCCCAGCATTAT. Protein product: CATSDPGRNQPQHY.

V and J are TRBV15 and TRBJ1-5; possible D gene TRBD1, 6 bases. Germline-derived CDR1 and CDR2 are LNHNV and YYDKDF (reference sequence). This CDR3 has 15 amino acids. The germline V and J ends were trimmed by 3 bases and 2 bases, with 11 bases remaining between them. The CDR3 nucleotides are TGTGCCACCAGCAGTGGGGGGCTAGGCAATCAGCCCCAGCATTTT. It is translated as CATSSGGLGNQPQHF. Complete variable domain (other parts from reference TRBV15 and TRBJ1-5): DAMVIQNPRYQVTQFGKPVTLSCSQTLNHNVMYWYQQKSSQAPKLLFHYYDKDFNNEADTPDNFQSRRPNTSFCFLDIRSPGLGDTAMYLCATSSGGLGNQPQHFGDGTRLSIL.

This clonotype was picked up many times. This chain joins TRBV2 and TRBJ2-7; 9 positions match TRBD2. V lost 2 bases to trimming and J lost 5 bases; unmatched junction nucleotides: 4. The germline CDR1 and CDR2 sequences are SNHLY and FYNNEI. CDR3 length: 14 amino acids. The CDR3 region is CASSETLAGDEQYF. DNA of the CDR3: TGTGCCAGCAGTGAAACGTTAGCGGGAGACGAGCAGTACTTC.

The genes are TRBV2 and TRBJ1-3; D might be TRBD1 (5 bases). Germline CDR1 and CDR2: SNHLY and FYNNEI. The CDR3 contains 14 residues. The V end lost 4 bases, the J end lost 0 bases, and 7 bases lay between the germline ends. The CDR3: CASSGTTSGNTIYF. The CDR3 region has the DNA TGTGCCAGCAGTGGGACAACCTCTGGAAACACCATATATTTT. The full variable domain, in which reference TRBV2 and TRBJ1-3 provide the parts outside the CDR3, is EPEVTQTPSHQVTQMGQEVILRCVPISNHLYFYWYRQILGQKVEFLVSFYNNEISEKSEIFDDQFSVERPDGSNFTLKIRSTKLEDSAMYFCASSGTTSGNTIYFGEGSWLTVV.

This clonotype was observed a handful of times. The chain combines TRBV25-1 with TRBJ1-1; D gene unclear. Germline CDR1 is MGHDK and CDR2 is SYGVNS. Trimming removed 8 bases from V and 0 bases from J, with 10 bases in between. This CDR3 region has 13 residues. CDR3 sequence reads: CASSPPLNTEAFF. The CDR3 DNA is TGTGCCAGCTCACCGCCGTTGAACACTGAAGCTTTCTTT.

Here the CDR3 reads CSVTSGGSYEQYF. CDR3 coding DNA: TGCAGCGTGACTAGCGGGGGCTCCTACGAGCAGTACTTC. The V call is TRBV29-1, the J call TRBJ2-7; 12 nucleotides line up with TRBD2. The CDR3 spans 13 residues. Trimming cost V 6 bases and J 0 bases; bases outside gene matches: 0. From germline, CDR1 is SQVTM and CDR2 ANQGSEA.

With regard to this clonotype: A much larger clonotype is one base distant, so this may be a read error. The chain recombines TRBV27 with TRBJ1-5; D possibly corresponds to TRBD1 (6 bases). Per the germline V gene, CDR1 is MNHEY and CDR2 is SMNVEV (reference sequence). The CDR3 extends over 13 amino acids. CDR3 sequence reads: CAGSRGSNQPQHF. The CDR3 bases are TGTGCCGGCAGCAGGGGTTCAAATCAGCCCCAGCATTTT.

This clonotype was recorded many times. The chain employs TRBV10-2 and TRBJ1-1; TRBD1 matches at 8 bases. The CDR3 is 15 amino acids. J was trimmed by 1 base and V by 8 bases; bases with no gene match: 9. In germline, CDR1 is WSHSY, CDR2 SAAADI. CDR3 bases: TGCGCCAGCTCGCATAGGGGACAGGCGAACACTGAAGCTTTCTTT. Translated: CASSHRGQANTEAFF.

DNA for the CDR3: TGTGCCACCAGTGAGGCTAGCGGGTACGAGCAGTACTTC. Protein: CATSEASGYEQYF. The chain has TRBV24-1 and TRBJ2-7; 8 positions agree with TRBD2. The CDR3 runs 13 residues. Germline values: CDR1 KGHDR, CDR2 SFDVKD. J lost 4 bases, V lost 4 bases, and 2 bases had no gene match.

In its sample, this clonotype was seen once. A single base separates this from a much larger clone, so it may be a read error. The rearrangement uses TRBV20-1 and TRBJ1-6; no definite D call. The CDR3 has 13 residues. Trimming removed 6 bases from V and 5 bases from J, with 11 bases in between. Germline lookup yields CDR1 DFQATT and CDR2 SNEGSKA (reference sequence). The CDR3 region has the DNA TGCAGTGCGCGACCGATAGATAATTCACCCCTCCACTTT. Translating gives CSARPIDNSPLHF.

This clonotype was seen many times. The V and J genes are TRBV14 and TRBJ1-4; a weak D match, TRBD1 (5 bases). Trimming removed 2 bases at V and 8 bases at J, with 18 bases between. In germline, CDR1 is SGHDN, CDR2 FVKESK. The CDR3 loop spans 16 amino acids. The CDR3 DNA is TGTGCCAGCAGCCAACTAGACAGCGCACAAAAGGAAAAACTGTTTTTT. The encoded protein is CASSQLDSAQKEKLFF.

This clonotype was seen more than once but under ten times. The chain couples TRBV29-1 to TRBJ2-7; 9 bases match TRBD2. The J segment lost 6 bases and the V segment lost 5 bases, leaving 8 bases of the junction unmatched. Germline values: CDR1 SQVTM, CDR2 ANQGSEA. The CDR3 runs to 13 residues. The CDR3 spells CSVWASGVGEQYF. CDR3 DNA: TGCAGCGTTTGGGCTAGCGGGGTTGGCGAGCAGTACTTC.

This clonotype was found once. The CDR3 here is CASAANTGELFF. CDR3 nucleotide sequence: TGTGCCAGCGCCGCGAACACCGGGGAGCTGTTTTTT. The V gene is TRBV7-3, the J gene TRBJ2-2; D remains ambiguous. Germline V gives CDR1 SGHTA, CDR2 FQGTGA. V lost 8 bases, J lost 0 bases, and 4 bases lay in between. The CDR3 runs 12 residues.

This clonotype was seen a handful of times. The chain employs TRBV19 and TRBJ2-7; 8 nucleotides match TRBD1. V lost 7 bases to trimming and J lost 2 bases; unmatched junction nucleotides: 7. The CDR3 extends over 14 amino acids. In germline, CDR1 is LNHDA, CDR2 SQIVND (reference sequence). This CDR3 reads CASTLGTGPYEQYF. The DNA for the CDR3 is TGTGCCAGTACTCTAGGGACAGGTCCCTACGAGCAGTACTTC.